What follows are 30 T cell receptor beta chains derived from one specimen sequenced in a study of T cell responses to AZD1222 COVID-19 vaccine. Measured with immunoSEQ multiplex PCR; TCRdb has only the in-frame clones, and not every one. There are approximately 200,000 clones in the sample; about 86% occur only once, and about 8% lies in the top ten. The sample consisted of peripheral blood, taken on day 0 of AZD1222 vaccination. The receptors shown here come from an adult in good health.

This clone was seen a handful of times. This rearrangement joins TRBV11-1 to TRBJ2-7; the D gene is possibly TRBD2 (6 bases). Germline V gives CDR1 SGHAT, CDR2 FQDESV (reference sequence). The CDR3 has 14 amino acids. V shed 3 bases and J shed 7 bases, with 16 bases lying between them. Here the CDR3 DNA reads TGTGCCAGCAGCTTCGGATTACTAGCTGAAGAGCAGTACTTC. Amino acid sequence: CASSFGLLAEEQYF.

This chain connects TRBV23-1 to TRBJ1-2; D is unclear. TRBV23-1 is placed among ORFs of uncertain function. V was shortened by 0 bases and J by 6 bases, with 11 bases between the two germline ends. The CDR3 is made up of 14 amino acids. CDR3 residues: CASSQSGGKDGYTF. The CDR3 bases are TGCGCCAGCAGTCAATCGGGAGGGAAGGATGGCTACACCTTC.

The chain recombines TRBV7-9 with TRBJ2-7; 7 bases agree with TRBD1. The junction had 11 bases not matched to a gene; V was cut back by 5 bases and J by 4 bases. Germline V gene lookup returns CDR1 SEHNR and CDR2 FQNEAQ (reference sequence). The CDR3 spans 15 residues. The CDR3 protein is CASSAPFKGAYEQYF. Here the CDR3 DNA reads TGTGCCAGCAGCGCTCCCTTTAAGGGGGCTTACGAGCAGTACTTC.

The V gene is TRBV5-1, the J gene TRBJ2-7, with 7 bases lining up with TRBD2. The CDR3 spans 15 residues. V lost 2 bases and J lost 7; bases outside the gene matches: 12. The germline CDR1 and CDR2 sequences are SGHRS and YFSETQ. The CDR3 nucleotides are TGCGCCAGCAGCTTAACTCCGGGGGGTTTGGGTGAGCAGTACTTC. It is translated as CASSLTPGGLGEQYF.

This clone was observed once. CDR3 DNA sequence: TGTGCCAGCAGCGAAAGACGGGACGGAAGCAATCAGCCCCAGCATTTT. Residues: CASSERRDGSNQPQHF. The J gene is TRBJ1-5, the V gene TRBV6-1; possibly TRBD1 for D (5 bases). CDR1 is MNHNS, CDR2 SASEGT, per germline. CDR3 length: 16 amino acids. V gave up 6 bases and J gave up 1 base, with 16 bases separating them.

The chain carries TRBV7-3 and TRBJ2-1; TRBD1 agrees at 11 bases. V trimming: 5 bases; J trimming: 5 bases; junction bases outside the gene matches: 11. The CDR3 is 17 residues long. From germline, CDR1 is SGHTA and CDR2 FQGTGA. The CDR3 region is CASSPRTGTGGNNEQFF. CDR3 sequence (DNA): TGTGCCAGCAGCCCCCGGACCGGGACAGGGGGAAACAATGAGCAGTTCTTC.

The chain has TRBV10-2 and TRBJ1-2, with D maybe TRBD1 (5 bases). This CDR3 contains 13 residues. Trimming cost V 7 bases and J 4 bases, with 13 bases left between them. Germline V lookup: CDR1 WSHSY, CDR2 SAAADI. CDR3 nucleotides: TGCGCCAGCAAGGTGGGGCCTCTCTATGGCTACACCTTC. Translated: CASKVGPLYGYTF.

The chain combines TRBV5-5 with TRBJ2-3; 12 nucleotides match TRBD2. The germline V gene has CDR1 SGHKS and CDR2 YYEKEE (reference sequence). Trimming cost V 4 bases and J 2 bases; bases outside gene matches: 5. The CDR3 has 16 amino acids. CDR3 loop: CASSVLAGGITDTQYF. CDR3 sequence (DNA): TGTGCCAGCAGCGTACTAGCGGGGGGTATCACAGATACGCAGTATTTT.

J is TRBJ1-3 and V is TRBV7-9; D unclear. V lost 5 bases to trimming and J lost 0 bases, with 17 bases between them. The length of the CDR3 is 17 residues. CDR1 and CDR2 (germline): SEHNR, FQNEAQ (reference sequence). Here the CDR3 reads CASSAKAAISSGNTIYF. CDR3 sequence (DNA): TGTGCCAGCAGCGCAAAGGCGGCCATCAGCTCTGGAAACACCATATATTTT.

This chain connects TRBV18 to TRBJ1-2, with TRBD1 matching over 7 bases. This CDR3 has 14 residues. The J segment lost 3 bases and the V segment lost 4 bases, leaving 5 bases of the junction unmatched. Germline V gene lookup returns CDR1 KGHSH and CDR2 LQKENI. CDR3 sequence (DNA): TGTGCCAGCTCACTCGGACAGGACCACTATGGCTACACCTTC. This codes for CASSLGQDHYGYTF.

The rearrangement joins TRBV5-5 to TRBJ2-2; D possibly uses TRBD1 or TRBD2 (6 bases each). The CDR3 is 15 residues long. Per the germline V gene, CDR1 is SGHKS and CDR2 is YYEKEE (reference sequence). Trimming shortened V by 7 bases and J by 3 bases, and 16 bases separated the two germline ends. The CDR3 here is CASGDRGQYTGELFF. The DNA for the CDR3 is TGTGCCAGCGGAGATCGGGGGCAGTACACCGGGGAGCTGTTTTTT.

The gene calls are TRBV28 and TRBJ2-7; D uncertain. The CDR3 is 13 amino acids. The germline V and J ends were trimmed by 2 bases and 4 bases, with 9 bases remaining between them. Germline V CDR1 and CDR2: MDHEN, SYDVKM. CDR3 residues: CASSLGREYEQYF. For the CDR3, the DNA is TGTGCCAGCAGTTTAGGACGAGAGTACGAGCAGTACTTC.

The gene calls are TRBV3-1 (or the pseudogene TRBV3-2) and TRBJ2-7; 9 bases agree with TRBD1. Germline lookup yields CDR1 LGHDT and CDR2 YNNKEL (reference sequence). J gave up 6 bases and V 3 bases, and 3 bases lay outside the gene matches. The CDR3 is 13 amino acids. CDR3 coding DNA: TGTGCCAGCAGCCACCGGGACAGGGTCGAGCAGTACTTC. This translates into CASSHRDRVEQYF.

This rearrangement joins TRBV2 to TRBJ2-1; D could derive from TRBD1 or TRBD2 (5 bases each). The length of the CDR3 is 16 residues. The germline V gene encodes CDR1 SNHLY and CDR2 FYNNEI. V was pared by 3 bases and J by 8 bases, with 20 bases between. The DNA of the CDR3 is TGTGCCAGCAGTGAGAGGGGTAATAGTGGTGGCGATGAGCAGTTCTTC. This sequence encodes CASSERGNSGGDEQFF.

The chain has TRBV2 and TRBJ1-1; 10 bases match TRBD1. The length of the CDR3 is 14 residues. The V gene end was trimmed by 8 bases and the J gene end by 0 bases; junction bases not matched to a gene: 3. The germline gives CDR1 SNHLY, CDR2 FYNNEI. The CDR3 loop is CASGTGVLNTEAFF. CDR3 coding DNA: TGTGCCAGCGGGACAGGGGTTTTGAACACTGAAGCTTTCTTT.

The rearrangement joins TRBV6-5 to TRBJ2-3; D is perhaps TRBD1 (5 bases). CDR1 is MNHEY and CDR2 is SVGAGI in the germline V gene. This CDR3 has 14 residues. Trimming removed 2 bases at V and 3 bases at J, with 9 bases between. CDR3 amino acids: CASSYLQGTDTQYF. In DNA, the CDR3 is TGTGCCAGCAGTTACCTCCAGGGAACAGATACGCAGTATTTT.

The chain carries TRBV6-1 and TRBJ2-7, with 7 bases lining up with TRBD1. J lost 6 bases, V lost 1 base, and 9 bases had no gene match. The CDR3 sequence is 15 residues long. Germline lookup yields CDR1 MNHNS and CDR2 SASEGT. Here the CDR3 reads CASSEVGQATGEQYF. CDR3 DNA: TGTGCCAGCAGTGAAGTAGGACAGGCTACAGGCGAGCAGTACTTC.

The chain uses TRBV28 and TRBJ2-7; D is ambiguous. The CDR3 consists of 13 residues. Germline V gene lookup returns CDR1 MDHEN and CDR2 SYDVKM. Trimming stripped 2 bases from V and 2 bases from J, with 7 bases between. The CDR3 loop is CASSLRAPYEQYF. The CDR3 DNA sequence: TGTGCCAGCAGTTTAAGGGCCCCCTACGAGCAGTACTTC.

This chain uses TRBV2 with TRBJ1-4; D remains ambiguous. The CDR3 consists of 13 residues. Trimming cost V 3 bases and J 5 bases, with 7 bases left between them. CDR1 and CDR2 from the germline V gene are SNHLY and FYNNEI. The CDR3 loop reads CASSDPGNEKLFF. As DNA, the CDR3 is TGTGCCAGCAGTGATCCCGGGAATGAAAAACTGTTTTTT.

The chain is built from TRBV20-1 and TRBJ2-1; D gene uncertain. Trimming stripped 2 bases from V and 7 bases from J, with 6 bases between. The CDR3 length is 11 residues. Germline V gene sequence: CDR1 DFQATT, CDR2 SNEGSKA (reference sequence). CDR3 coding DNA: TGCAGTGCTAGAAGGCTAAATGAGCAGTTCTTC. Protein product: CSARRLNEQFF.

The J gene is TRBJ1-2, the V gene TRBV11-1; D is uncertain. The CDR3 consists of 13 residues. Germline loops: CDR1 SGHAT, CDR2 FQDESV (reference sequence). V lost 2 bases to trimming and J lost 5 bases, with 9 bases between them. The CDR3 nucleotides read TGTGCCAGCAGCTTATTTAAGAGTTATGGCTACACCTTC. Translated: CASSLFKSYGYTF. Filled out from reference TRBV11-1 and TRBJ1-2, the complete variable domain reads EAEVAQSPRYKITEKSQAVAFWCDPISGHATLYWYRQILGQGPELLVQFQDESVVDDSQLPKDRFSAERLKGVDSTLKIQPAELGDSAMYLCASSLFKSYGYTFGSGTRLTVV.

The DNA of the CDR3 is TGTGCCAGTAGTGATAGCCGCAATCAGCCCCAGCATTTT. It translates to CASSDSRNQPQHF. This sequence joins TRBV19 and TRBJ1-5; D gene uncertain. With 5 bases removed from V and 2 bases from J, the gap between germline ends came to 7 bases. The CDR3 totals 13 residues. Looked up from germline, CDR1 is LNHDA and CDR2 is SQIVND (reference sequence). Complete variable domain (other parts from reference TRBV19 and TRBJ1-5): DGGITQSPKYLFRKEGQNVTLSCEQNLNHDAMYWYRQDPGQGLRLIYYSQIVNDFQKGDIAEGYSVSREKKESFPLTVTSAQKNPTAFYLCASSDSRNQPQHFGDGTRLSIL.

The J gene is TRBJ1-5, the V gene TRBV2; D remains ambiguous. Trimming stripped 2 bases from V and 4 bases from J, with 9 bases between. Germline V CDR1 and CDR2: SNHLY, FYNNEI. CDR3 length equals 14 residues. The CDR3 loop reads CASSENGMNQPQHF. The CDR3 DNA sequence: TGTGCCAGCAGTGAAAACGGAATGAATCAGCCCCAGCATTTT.

V gene TRBV28 combines with J gene TRBJ1-2, with D possibly TRBD1 on 5 matching bases. This CDR3 is 14 amino acids long. V shed 6 bases and J shed 4 bases, with 15 bases lying between them. CDR1 is MDHEN, CDR2 SYDVKM, per germline. CDR3 DNA: TGTGCCAGCAGAGGGAGAACAGGTTTCTATGGCTACACCTTC. It codes for CASRGRTGFYGYTF.

The chain links TRBV5-5 to TRBJ1-2, with D uncertain. The length of the CDR3 is 11 residues. CDR1 is SGHKS and CDR2 is YYEKEE in the germline V gene (reference sequence). V was shortened by 3 bases and J by 6 bases, with 6 bases between the two germline ends. The CDR3 nucleotides are TGTGCCAGCAGCTCGAAAAATGGCTACACCTTC. Translating gives CASSSKNGYTF. The full variable domain, its missing parts supplied by reference TRBV5-5 and TRBJ1-2, is DAGVTQSPTHLIKTRGQQVTLRCSPISGHKSVSWYQQVLGQGPQFIFQYYEKEERGRGNFPDRFSARQFPNYSSELNVNALLLGDSALYLCASSSKNGYTFGSGTRLTVV.

This clone was detected a few times. The V and J genes are TRBV7-9 and TRBJ1-1, with TRBD1 as a possible D gene (5 bases). Trimming shortened V by 5 bases and J by 1 base, and 8 bases separated the two germline ends. Germline values: CDR1 SEHNR, CDR2 FQNEAQ (reference sequence). The CDR3 runs to 13 residues. The CDR3 nucleotides read TGTGCCAGCAGCGGTGGACAGAACACTGAAGCTTTCTTT. It encodes CASSGGQNTEAFF.

V is TRBV11-2 and J is TRBJ2-7; 11 bases align to TRBD1. The CDR3 covers 14 residues. The germline V gene has CDR1 SGHAT and CDR2 FQNNGV. The V gene end was trimmed by 1 base and the J gene end by 5 bases; junction bases not matched to a gene: 1. The CDR3 DNA is TGTGCCAGCAGCTTAGGGACAGGGGGCGACGAGCAGTACTTC. Translated: CASSLGTGGDEQYF.

The CDR3 here is CASSFQQGEQYF. CDR3 DNA sequence: TGTGCCAGCAGTTTTCAGCAGGGCGAGCAGTACTTC. The rearrangement uses TRBV27 and TRBJ2-7; the D gene is possibly TRBD1 (5 bases). The ends were cut back, 3 bases at V and 6 bases at J, with 9 bases in the middle. The V gene's germline CDR1 is MNHEY and CDR2 SMNVEV (reference sequence). The CDR3 sequence is 12 residues long.

The chain recombines TRBV10-2 with TRBJ2-7; D may correspond to TRBD1 or TRBD2 (5 bases each). The CDR3 runs to 13 residues. Per germline, CDR1 WSHSY and CDR2 SAAADI. V lost 2 bases, J lost 9 bases, and 14 bases lay in between. CDR3 protein: CASSEAGTGPQYF. The CDR3 coding sequence is TGCGCCAGCAGTGAGGCAGGGACCGGGCCGCAGTACTTC.

This chain links TRBV4-3 with TRBJ2-5; D is perhaps TRBD2 (5 bases). The V gene lost 4 bases and the J gene lost 5 bases, with 11 bases spanning the gap. From germline, CDR1 is LGHNA and CDR2 YSLEER. The CDR3 runs to 13 residues. The CDR3 loop reads CASSRGYGETQYF. The CDR3 DNA follows: TGCGCCAGCAGCCGCGGGTACGGGGAGACCCAGTACTTC.